One T cell receptor (beta chain) is described in this entry. The target antigen is unknown. The sample is drawn from a study of cytomegalovirus exposure and HLA in healthy donors. Study conclusions and caveats: In a later analysis, most CMV-associated TCR beta chains appeared HLA-restricted.

The V end lost 4 bases, the J end lost 0 bases, and 16 bases lay between the germline ends. There are 16 residues in the CDR3. Germline CDR1 MGHDK, CDR2 SYGVNS. A multiplex PCR was run with 60 Vbeta primers and 13 Jbeta primers. Sequencing was performed with immunoSEQ multiplex PCR; in TCRdb, only in-frame clones are kept and a portion is missing. Found here are around 64,000 clones, approximately 92% of them singletons; the top ten hold around 10%. This clonotype was obtained from a woman aged 30 to 39 in good health and CMV-seropositive. What was sequenced was PBMCs. The gene calls are TRBV25-1 and TRBJ2-7; D might be TRBD2 (5 bases). CDR3 sequence reads: CASSGPRGGSSYEQYF. The CDR3 coding sequence is TGTGCCAGCAGTGGCCCCCGTGGAGGTAGCTCCTACGAGCAGTACTTC.